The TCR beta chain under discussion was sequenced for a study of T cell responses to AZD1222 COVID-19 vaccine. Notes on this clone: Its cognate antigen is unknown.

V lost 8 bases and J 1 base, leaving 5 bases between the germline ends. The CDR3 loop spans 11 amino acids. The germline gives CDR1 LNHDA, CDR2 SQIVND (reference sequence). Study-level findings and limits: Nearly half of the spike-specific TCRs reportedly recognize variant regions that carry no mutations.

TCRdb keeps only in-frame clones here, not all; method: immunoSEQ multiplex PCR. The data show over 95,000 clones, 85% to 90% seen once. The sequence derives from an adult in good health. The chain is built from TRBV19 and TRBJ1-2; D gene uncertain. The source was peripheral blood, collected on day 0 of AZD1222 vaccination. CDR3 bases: TGTGCCAGTGGGTATAACTATGGCTACACCTTC. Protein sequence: CASGYNYGYTF.